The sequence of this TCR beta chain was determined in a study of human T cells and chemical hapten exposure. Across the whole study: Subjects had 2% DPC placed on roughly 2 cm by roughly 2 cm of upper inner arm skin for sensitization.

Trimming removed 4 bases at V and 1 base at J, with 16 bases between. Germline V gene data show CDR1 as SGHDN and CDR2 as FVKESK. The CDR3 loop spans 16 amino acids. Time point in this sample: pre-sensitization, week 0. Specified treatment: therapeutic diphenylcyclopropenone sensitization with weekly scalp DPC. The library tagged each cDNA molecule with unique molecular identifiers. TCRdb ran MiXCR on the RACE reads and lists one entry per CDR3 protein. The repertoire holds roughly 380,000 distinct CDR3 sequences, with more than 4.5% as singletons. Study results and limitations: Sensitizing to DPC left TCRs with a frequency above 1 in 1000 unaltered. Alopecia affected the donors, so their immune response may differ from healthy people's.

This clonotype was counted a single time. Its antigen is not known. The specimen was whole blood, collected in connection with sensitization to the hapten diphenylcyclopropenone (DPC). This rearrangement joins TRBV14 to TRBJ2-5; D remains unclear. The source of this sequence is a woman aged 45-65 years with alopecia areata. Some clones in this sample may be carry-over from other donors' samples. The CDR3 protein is CASSPLSSYGQETQYF. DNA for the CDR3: TGTGCCAGCAGCCCTTTGAGTAGCTATGGCCAAGAGACCCAGTACTTC.